This entry lists 22 T cell receptor beta chains sequenced from one sample in a study of cytotoxic CD8 clonotypes in ibrutinib-treated CLL. Method: immunoSEQ multiplex PCR; TCRdb's copy keeps in-frame clones and lacks some. Of approximately 74,000 clones detected, more than 75% appear once; the ten largest clones hold roughly 8%. Sample: PBMCs, taken at disease progression, from a patient treated with ibrutinib. These receptors all come from a human donor with chronic lymphocytic leukemia.

The chain's CDR3 is CAWSVTGGLRRFEAFF. DNA of the CDR3: TGTGCCTGGAGCGTGACAGGGGGCCTCAGGAGGTTTGAAGCTTTCTTT. The chain employs TRBV30 and TRBJ1-1; 10 bases are a match to TRBD1. This CDR3 contains 16 residues. CDR1 GTSNPN and CDR2 SVGIG come from the germline V gene (reference sequence). Losses at the gene ends were 3 bases for V and 7 bases for J; bases not matched to a gene: 14.

CDR3 DNA: TGTGCCAGTAGTATAGAGCGGAGGGTTAGCAATCAGCCCCAGCATTTT. It specifies CASSIERRVSNQPQHF. V gene TRBV19 combines with J gene TRBJ1-5; D gene ambiguous. Trimming left V 0 bases short and J 0 bases short, with 9 bases between. CDR1 is LNHDA and CDR2 is SQIVND in the germline V gene (reference sequence). The CDR3 runs to 16 residues.

This clone showed up just a few times. The chain combines TRBV5-1 with TRBJ2-7, with D unclear. The CDR3 runs to 15 residues. Trimming removed 5 bases at V and 0 bases at J, with 15 bases between. Per the germline V gene, CDR1 is SGHRS and CDR2 is YFSETQ. CDR3 nucleotides: TGCGCCAGCAGGTTCAACACAGATCCCTCCTACGAGCAGTACTTC. Protein sequence: CASRFNTDPSYEQYF.

In this sample, this clone turned up a few times. This chain links TRBV2 with TRBJ1-1; D is possibly TRBD1 (6 bases). The CDR3 spans 14 residues. V lost 3 bases and J lost 3, with 11 bases in between. Germline V gives CDR1 SNHLY, CDR2 FYNNEI. CDR3 in amino acids: CASSDPAGDTEAFF. The DNA of the CDR3 is TGTGCCAGCAGTGATCCCGCAGGGGACACTGAAGCTTTCTTT.

In its sample, this clone was seen a few times. The chain employs TRBV10-3 and TRBJ1-1, with 7 bases matching TRBD1. The V and J ends lost 0 bases and 10 bases, in that order; junction bases with no gene match: 11. Looked up from germline, CDR1 is ENHRY and CDR2 is SYGVKD. This CDR3 has 15 amino acids. DNA for the CDR3: TGTGCCATCAGTGAGTCGGGCATCGACAGGGCGACAGCTTTCTTT. Amino acid sequence: CAISESGIDRATAFF.

The chain is built from TRBV19 and TRBJ2-3, with 8 bases fitting TRBD1. Per the germline V gene, CDR1 is LNHDA and CDR2 is SQIVND (reference sequence). The ends lost 3 bases at V and 4 bases at J; junction bases unmatched: 3. This CDR3 comprises 14 residues. This chain's CDR3 is CASSIRTGSDTQYF. The CDR3 bases are TGTGCCAGTAGTATTAGGACAGGGTCAGATACGCAGTATTTT.

This rearrangement joins TRBV6-1 to TRBJ2-1; 8 bases line up with TRBD1. In germline, CDR1 is MNHNS, CDR2 SASEGT. V lost 5 bases, J lost 3 bases, and 6 bases stayed unmatched. The CDR3 length is 15 residues. The CDR3 here is CASSMGGQDYNEQFF. For the CDR3, the DNA is TGTGCCAGCAGTATGGGGGGACAGGACTACAATGAGCAGTTCTTC.

The chain is built from TRBV29-1 and TRBJ2-1; D not certain. The CDR3 is 16 residues long. CDR1 and CDR2 (germline): SQVTM, ANQGSEA. The V end lost 1 base, the J end lost 2 bases, and 15 bases lay between the germline ends. The DNA of the CDR3 is TGCAGCGTTGAAGGATCGGAAAGGATCCCCTACAATGAGCAGTTCTTC. Protein product: CSVEGSERIPYNEQFF.

The chain carries TRBV6-1 and TRBJ2-1, with TRBD2 matching over 10 bases. The trim removed 8 bases at V and 4 bases at J, leaving 5 bases unmatched. The germline V gene encodes CDR1 MNHNS and CDR2 SASEGT. The CDR3 has 14 amino acids. The CDR3 sequence is CASGTSGTYNEQFF. CDR3 in DNA: TGTGCCAGCGGAACTAGCGGGACATACAATGAGCAGTTCTTC.

This clone appeared once. The rearrangement uses TRBV2 and TRBJ1-3, with 7 bases lining up with TRBD1. V gave up 4 bases and J gave up 3 bases; unmatched junction bases: 6. CDR3 length: 15 residues. Germline V gives CDR1 SNHLY, CDR2 FYNNEI. The CDR3 DNA follows: TGTGCCAGCAGTGCACAGGGGATCAGTGGAAACACCATATATTTT. Its translation: CASSAQGISGNTIYF. The full variable domain, its missing parts supplied by reference TRBV2 and TRBJ1-3, is EPEVTQTPSHQVTQMGQEVILRCVPISNHLYFYWYRQILGQKVEFLVSFYNNEISEKSEIFDDQFSVERPDGSNFTLKIRSTKLEDSAMYFCASSAQGISGNTIYFGEGSWLTVV.

CDR3 loop: CASSLQGALSGANVLTF. The CDR3 DNA reads TGTGCCAGCAGTTTACAGGGGGCCCTTTCTGGGGCCAACGTCCTGACTTTC. The chain carries TRBV28 and TRBJ2-6; 8 bases are shared with TRBD1. The CDR3 loop spans 17 amino acids. Trimming took 2 bases from V and 1 from J; bases not matched to a gene: 4. Germline V lookup: CDR1 MDHEN, CDR2 SYDVKM.

This clone occurred once. The J gene is TRBJ2-7, the V gene TRBV10-1; 10 nucleotides line up with TRBD2. The CDR3 runs to 15 residues. Germline assignment: CDR1 WNHNN and CDR2 SYGVQD (reference sequence). The V segment lost 1 base and the J segment 4 bases; nucleotides outside the gene matches: 4. In DNA, the CDR3 is TGCGCCAGCAGTGAGTGGGCTAGCGGGGGATACGAGCAGTACTTC. The encoded protein is CASSEWASGGYEQYF.

The chain carries TRBV7-2 and TRBJ1-1, with a possible D match to TRBD1 (6 bases). Germline values: CDR1 SGHTA, CDR2 FQGNSA. Trimming cost V 1 base and J 1 base, with 10 bases left between them. This CDR3 region has 15 residues. This CDR3 is CASSLVGAGNTEAFF. CDR3 DNA: TGTGCCAGCAGCTTAGTGGGGGCGGGGAACACTGAAGCTTTCTTT.

CDR3 in amino acids: CSAMRVDTQYF. Here the CDR3 DNA reads TGCAGTGCTATGCGGGTAGATACGCAGTATTTT. The rearrangement joins TRBV20-1 to TRBJ2-3; a possible D gene is TRBD2 (5 bases). The germline CDR1 and CDR2 sequences are DFQATT and SNEGSKA (reference sequence). There are 11 residues in the CDR3. V dropped 4 bases and J dropped 5 bases, with 7 bases sitting between them.

V gene TRBV5-4 combines with J gene TRBJ2-1; TRBD1 is a possible D gene (6 bases). Germline lookup yields CDR1 SGHNT and CDR2 YYREEE (reference sequence). Trimming took off 3 bases at V and 0 bases at J, with 10 bases between the two ends. This CDR3 is 15 amino acids long. CDR3 DNA sequence: TGTGCCAGCAGCTCAACAGGGTCCTCCTACAATGAGCAGTTCTTC. As protein: CASSSTGSSYNEQFF.

The gene calls are TRBV9 and TRBJ2-1; D is perhaps TRBD2 (6 bases). Germline V gene data show CDR1 as SGDLS and CDR2 as YYNGEE. The CDR3 spans 15 residues. Trimming removed 1 base at V and 7 bases at J, with 15 bases between. The CDR3 reads CASSVQGLAGNEQFF. Here the CDR3 DNA reads TGTGCCAGCAGCGTACAGGGACTGGCTGGGAATGAGCAGTTCTTC.

The V gene is TRBV19, the J gene TRBJ1-5; D is unclear. V dropped 7 bases and J dropped 11 bases, with 24 bases sitting between them. The CDR3 totals 15 residues. CDR1 is LNHDA and CDR2 is SQIVND in the germline V gene (reference sequence). CDR3 DNA sequence: TGTGCCAGTAACATCGGGTCCCGAGCCCCCACGGCCCAGCATTTT. Residues: CASNIGSRAPTAQHF.

The gene calls are TRBV29-1 and TRBJ2-1; no clear D gene. CDR3 size: 10 residues. V was pared by 4 bases and J by 13 bases, with 11 bases between. CDR1 is SQVTM and CDR2 is ANQGSEA in the germline V gene. CDR3 in DNA: TGCAGCGTTGGACGGTCGTTACAGTTCTTC. Residues: CSVGRSLQFF.

This CDR3 reads CASSYLSRGSYNEQFF. CDR3 nucleotides: TGTGCCAGCAGTTACCTCTCCAGGGGCTCCTACAATGAGCAGTTCTTC. J is TRBJ2-1 and V is TRBV6-5; a possible D gene is TRBD1 (6 bases). CDR1 is MNHEY, CDR2 SVGAGI, per germline. CDR3 length: 16 residues. The V gene lost 2 bases and the J gene lost 0 bases, with 11 bases spanning the gap.

The chain is built from TRBV7-9 and TRBJ2-7; either TRBD1 or TRBD2 may supply D (5 bases each). This CDR3 region has 14 residues. The germline gives CDR1 SEHNR, CDR2 FQNEAQ (reference sequence). V was pared by 5 bases and J by 5 bases, with 16 bases between. The CDR3 region is CASSARDGRNEQYF. CDR3 DNA sequence: TGTGCCAGCAGCGCCCGGGACGGACGCAACGAGCAGTACTTC.

This clone has just one count. V and J are TRBV9 and TRBJ2-5; D is unclear. The germline gives CDR1 SGDLS, CDR2 YYNGEE. Trimming stripped 0 bases from V and 1 base from J, with 10 bases between. The CDR3 sequence is 15 residues long. CDR3: CASSVGLGIQETQYF. CDR3 bases: TGTGCCAGCAGCGTAGGATTGGGGATCCAAGAGACCCAGTACTTC. Full variable domain (remainder filled in from reference TRBV9 and TRBJ2-5): DSGVTQTPKHLITATGQRVTLRCSPRSGDLSVYWYQQSLDQGLQFLIQYYNGEERAKGNILERFSAQQFPDLHSELNLSSLELGDSALYFCASSVGLGIQETQYFGPGTRLLVL.

The chain couples TRBV6-6 to TRBJ2-1; tentatively, D is TRBD2 (6 bases). This CDR3 comprises 12 residues. Germline CDR1 MNHNY, CDR2 SVGAGI (reference sequence). The ends were cut back, 5 bases at V and 7 bases at J, with 9 bases in the middle. CDR3 DNA sequence: TGTGCCAGCAGTCCTAGCGTAAATGAGCAGTTCTTC. Translating it yields CASSPSVNEQFF.